The entry below gives a single T cell receptor (beta chain) sequence along with its context. This specimen belongs to a study of blood T cell repertoires in COVID-19. Across the whole study: Researchers got acute and convalescent COVID-19 samples from the United States, Italy and Spain.

Methods used by the authors: Reference gene primer amplification gave nucleated cell count estimates. Clones were sequenced by immunoSEQ multiplex PCR, and TCRdb holds only the in-frame ones, with some missing. The D gene and trimming were derived from the DNA, and the V and J assignments and clone size from that table. The sample records around 160,000 clones, 90% to 95% being singletons. V was pared by 6 bases and J by 7 bases, with 11 bases of the junction left unmatched. This CDR3 is built from 15 residues. The germline CDR1 and CDR2 sequences are SGHDT and YYEEEE. Patients of the Seattle cohort, enrolled during active infection, were followed longitudinally.

This TCR derives from a woman aged 60-75 years with COVID-19, enrolled during active disease. The sample comprised peripheral blood. The chain carries TRBV5-6 and TRBJ1-4; TRBD1 matches at 8 bases. CDR3: CASTRGGTGAEKLFF. DNA of the CDR3: TGTGCCAGCACCCGAGGGGGGACAGGAGCTGAAAAACTGTTTTTT.